These 27 T cell receptor beta chains were all obtained from the same sample, sequenced in a study of post-analysis software for immune sequencing data. Study results and caveats: Among five TRBV segments more frequent in patients than controls were TRBV5-6, TRBV5-1 and TRBV20-1.

For these TCRs, the target antigens are not known. Unique molecular identifiers had been added to the TCR beta cDNA libraries. TCRdb re-derived calls from the PCR reads in MiXCR, one entry per CDR3 protein. The sample consists of about 430,000 distinct CDR3 sequences, approximately 38% of them appearing once. The sequencing sample was made of blood. The origin of the receptors is a girl aged 2 to 9 with multiple sclerosis.

The rearrangement joins TRBV7-2 to TRBJ1-2, with 8 bases that match TRBD1. Trimming at V came to 3 bases and at J to 2 bases, leaving 5 bases not matched to a gene. This CDR3 region has 15 residues. CDR1 and CDR2 (germline): SGHTA, FQGNSA. The CDR3 spells CASSLQYRGNYGYTF. The CDR3 coding sequence is TGTGCCAGCAGCTTGCAATACAGGGGGAACTATGGCTACACCTTC.

CDR3 sequence: CASSPGIQDQPQHF. The CDR3 nucleotides are TGTGCCAGCTCACCAGGAATTCAGGATCAGCCCCAGCATTTT. The rearrangement uses TRBV18 and TRBJ1-5; D ambiguous. Germline V CDR1 and CDR2: KGHSH, LQKENI. The length of the CDR3 is 14 residues. Trimming took off 2 bases at V and 5 bases at J, with 10 bases between the two ends.

The chain combines TRBV7-3 with TRBJ2-4, with a possible D match to TRBD2 (7 bases). From germline, CDR1 is SGHTA and CDR2 FQGTGA. V was clipped by 4 bases and J by 13 bases, with 26 bases between them. The length of the CDR3 is 16 residues. This CDR3 is CASSYYMGRGDNEQYF. The CDR3 DNA reads as TGTGCCAGCAGCTACTACATGGGACGGGGGGACAATGAGCAGTACTTC.

This sequence joins TRBV29-1 and TRBJ1-4; D call uncertain. The CDR3 sequence is 12 residues long. CDR1 and CDR2 (germline): SQVTM, ANQGSEA. V gave up 3 bases and J gave up 4 bases, with 6 bases separating them. In DNA, the CDR3 is TGCAGCGTTGAGGCCGTTAATGAAAAACTGTTTTTT. Translated: CSVEAVNEKLFF.

V and J are TRBV7-9 and TRBJ1-4; TRBD1 matches 10 bases. Germline V CDR1 and CDR2: SEHNR, FQNEAQ (reference sequence). Germline trimming cut 5 bases from V and 10 bases from J; bases unmatched to any gene: 10. The CDR3 covers 15 residues. The CDR3: CASSGYGTGERKLFF. CDR3 nucleotides: TGTGCCAGCAGCGGTTACGGGACAGGGGAGAGAAAACTGTTTTTT.

The chain carries TRBV5-5 and TRBJ2-1, with D possibly called TRBD1 or TRBD2 (6 bases each). Deletions cut 5 bases from V and 0 bases from J, with 12 bases between. Germline-derived CDR1 and CDR2 are SGHKS and YYEKEE (reference sequence). This CDR3 region has 15 residues. CDR3 sequence reads: CASRQGGSSYNEQFF. Written as DNA, the CDR3 is TGTGCCAGCAGACAGGGAGGAAGCTCCTACAATGAGCAGTTCTTC. The full variable domain, rest sourced from reference TRBV5-5 and TRBJ2-1, is DAGVTQSPTHLIKTRGQQVTLRCSPISGHKSVSWYQQVLGQGPQFIFQYYEKEERGRGNFPDRFSARQFPNYSSELNVNALLLGDSALYLCASRQGGSSYNEQFFGPGTRLTVL.

This chain connects TRBV4-1 to TRBJ1-5; perhaps TRBD1 as D (6 bases). This CDR3 is 13 amino acids long. V dropped 3 bases and J dropped 9 bases, with 12 bases sitting between them. Germline V gives CDR1 MGHRA, CDR2 YSYEKL. The CDR3 DNA follows: TGCGCCAGCAGCCAGGGGGCCGGCTGGCCCCAGCATTTT. It codes for CASSQGAGWPQHF.

The gene calls are TRBV9 and TRBJ2-1, with a weak D call TRBD1 (5 bases). The CDR3 is 16 residues long. V was cut by 0 bases and J by 2 bases, with 12 bases left in between. Germline CDR1 and CDR2: SGDLS and YYNGEE. The CDR3 sequence is CASSVEPGSPYNEQFF. In nucleotides, the CDR3 is TGTGCCAGCAGCGTAGAACCAGGGTCCCCCTACAATGAGCAGTTCTTC.

This clonotype was found a few times. The V gene is TRBV6-2 or TRBV6-3, the J gene TRBJ2-5; 9 nucleotides align to TRBD1. The CDR3 extends over 14 amino acids. Germline V gene lookup returns CDR1 MNHEY and CDR2 SVGEGT. The V gene end was trimmed by 4 bases and the J gene end by 4 bases; junction bases not matched to a gene: 4. The CDR3 here is CASSSGQGGETQYF. The DNA for the CDR3 is TGTGCCAGCAGTTCGGGACAGGGCGGAGAGACCCAGTACTTC.

This clonotype was detected a few times. V and J are TRBV29-1 and TRBJ2-7, with a tentative D call TRBD2 (6 bases). This CDR3 is 13 amino acids long. Trimming removed 5 bases from V and 6 bases from J, with 17 bases in between. Germline V gene data show CDR1 as SQVTM and CDR2 as ANQGSEA. This CDR3 reads CSVISRERGEQYF. The CDR3 region has the DNA TGCAGCGTTATCTCACGGGAGAGGGGCGAGCAGTACTTC.

CDR3 DNA: TGCAGCGTTGTGAAGGTGATAGCGGGGGGCAGCACAGATACGCAGTATTTT. Translating it yields CSVVKVIAGGSTDTQYF. This chain uses TRBV29-1 with TRBJ2-3; the match to TRBD2 covers 10 bases. The CDR3 is made up of 17 amino acids. The trim removed 4 bases at V and 0 bases at J, leaving 10 bases unmatched. The germline V gene has CDR1 SQVTM and CDR2 ANQGSEA.

The genes are TRBV7-4 and TRBJ2-7; possible D gene TRBD1, 6 bases. Per the germline V gene, CDR1 is SGHVT and CDR2 is SQSDAQ. The V end lost 3 bases, the J end lost 0 bases, and 9 bases lay between the germline ends. The CDR3 sequence is 14 residues long. The CDR3 DNA is TGTGCCAGCAGCTTCCGGGACACCTCCTACGAGCAGTACTTC. Protein: CASSFRDTSYEQYF.

This clonotype was seen once. The rearrangement uses TRBV6-5 and TRBJ1-1, with D perhaps TRBD1 (5 bases). The germline V and J ends were trimmed by 5 bases and 3 bases, with 16 bases remaining between them. Germline V gene lookup returns CDR1 MNHEY and CDR2 SVGAGI. This CDR3 is built from 15 residues. The CDR3 sequence: CASSSWGGWDTEAFF. The CDR3 coding sequence is TGTGCCAGCAGTAGCTGGGGGGGATGGGACACTGAAGCTTTCTTT.

Only a few counts were recorded for this clonotype. This sequence joins TRBV20-1 and TRBJ1-2, with D possibly TRBD1 on 5 matching bases. This CDR3 region has 13 residues. With 5 bases removed from V and 3 bases from J, the gap between germline ends came to 13 bases. The V gene's germline CDR1 is DFQATT and CDR2 SNEGSKA (reference sequence). The CDR3: CSAGGRGDYGYTF. CDR3 nucleotides: TGCAGTGCTGGGGGACGGGGAGACTATGGCTACACCTTC.

The chain carries TRBV12-3 or TRBV12-4 and TRBJ1-1, with TRBD1 as a possible D gene (6 bases). V lost 3 bases and J lost 4, with 18 bases in between. The CDR3 is made up of 16 amino acids. The CDR3 protein is CASSFLSGLGGTEAFF. DNA of the CDR3: TGTGCCAGCAGTTTTTTGTCCGGACTAGGGGGCACTGAAGCTTTCTTT.

The V gene is TRBV9, the J gene TRBJ2-1, with D uncertain. The CDR3 loop spans 17 amino acids. V lost 0 bases and J 0 bases, leaving 13 bases between the germline ends. Per the germline V gene, CDR1 is SGDLS and CDR2 is YYNGEE. For the CDR3, the DNA is TGTGCCAGCAGCGTAGCATCGTCCGGAAGCTCCTACAATGAGCAGTTCTTC. Encoded protein: CASSVASSGSSYNEQFF. Filled out from reference TRBV9 and TRBJ2-1, the complete variable domain reads DSGVTQTPKHLITATGQRVTLRCSPRSGDLSVYWYQQSLDQGLQFLIQYYNGEERAKGNILERFSAQQFPDLHSELNLSSLELGDSALYFCASSVASSGSSYNEQFFGPGTRLTVL.

This clonotype was seen a few times. The chain links TRBV28 to TRBJ2-4; 11 nucleotides line up with TRBD1. The V segment lost 6 bases and the J segment 8 bases; nucleotides outside the gene matches: 9. Germline lookup yields CDR1 MDHEN and CDR2 SYDVKM. CDR3 length: 15 amino acids. CDR3 residues: CASSFMDRGPDIQYF. DNA for the CDR3: TGTGCCAGCAGCTTCATGGACAGGGGGCCTGACATTCAGTACTTC.

This clonotype showed up just a few times. This chain connects TRBV5-1 to TRBJ1-2, with D unclear. The germline V gene encodes CDR1 SGHRS and CDR2 YFSETQ. The CDR3 covers 16 residues. Trimming pared 4 bases from V and 2 bases from J, leaving 18 bases between. This CDR3 is CASSVTSGPLNYGYTF. For the CDR3, the DNA is TGCGCCAGCAGCGTGACCTCCGGGCCCTTAAACTATGGCTACACCTTC.

The rearrangement links TRBV18 to TRBJ2-7, with TRBD2 matching over 14 bases. There are 15 residues in the CDR3. The V segment lost 6 bases and the J segment 7 bases; nucleotides outside the gene matches: 8. CDR1 and CDR2 from the germline V gene are KGHSH and LQKENI. The CDR3 is CASSRGTSGGGEQYF. The CDR3 nucleotides read TGTGCCAGCTCCCGAGGGACTAGCGGGGGCGGAGAGCAGTACTTC.

This chain connects TRBV20-1 to TRBJ2-4, with D perhaps TRBD2 (6 bases). The J call may be faulty, since TRBJ2-7 better matches the DNA end. The CDR3 totals 12 residues. In germline, CDR1 is DFQATT, CDR2 SNEGSKA (reference sequence). CDR3 coding DNA: TGCAGTGCTAATCACGGAGGGTACGAGCAGTACTTC. Its translation: CSANHGGYEQYF.

This clonotype has only a few counts. The V and J genes are TRBV11-2 and TRBJ2-3, with TRBD2 matching over 10 bases. From germline, CDR1 is SGHAT and CDR2 FQNNGV. Trimming removed 5 bases from V and 4 bases from J; junction bases left unmatched: 12. The CDR3 runs to 17 residues. Written as DNA, the CDR3 is TGTGCCAGCAGCACATTGACTAGCGGGTTGGATGCAGATACGCAGTATTTT. It translates to CASSTLTSGLDADTQYF.

This chain connects TRBV28 to TRBJ2-7; 7 bases are a match to TRBD1. The J call could be wrong; TRBJ2-5 is a better fit for the DNA end. The CDR3 spans 14 residues. Germline CDR1 is MDHEN and CDR2 is SYDVKM. The CDR3 is CASSGTTGEETQYF. In DNA form, the CDR3 reads TGTGCCAGCAGTGGAACCACAGGGGAAGAGACCCAGTACTTC.

This clonotype was seen more than once but under ten times. The chain uses TRBV7-9 and TRBJ2-1; D not certain. This CDR3 region has 15 residues. V was clipped by 1 base and J by 1 base, with 8 bases between them. Germline V gives CDR1 SEHNR, CDR2 FQNEAQ (reference sequence). The chain's CDR3 is CASSLVQRSYNEQFF. The DNA for the CDR3 is TGTGCCAGCAGCTTAGTACAGAGGTCCTACAATGAGCAGTTCTTC. Full variable domain (missing parts from reference TRBV7-9 and TRBJ2-1): DTGVSQNPRHKITKRGQNVTFRCDPISEHNRLYWYRQTLGQGPEFLTYFQNEAQLEKSRLLSDRFSAERPKGSFSTLEIQRTEQGDSAMYLCASSLVQRSYNEQFFGPGTRLTVL.

This clonotype was found a few times. This rearrangement joins TRBV5-5 to TRBJ2-3; TRBD2 matches 12 bases. This CDR3 comprises 15 residues. V shed 2 bases and J 7 bases; nucleotides not matched to a gene: 5. The germline V gene has CDR1 SGHKS and CDR2 YYEKEE (reference sequence). The chain's CDR3 is CASSFRTSGTNTQYF. The CDR3 nucleotides read TGTGCCAGCAGCTTCCGGACTAGCGGGACAAATACGCAGTATTTT.

This clonotype was counted only a few times. The V call is TRBV20-1, the J call TRBJ1-2, with unresolved D. CDR1 DFQATT and CDR2 SNEGSKA come from the germline V gene (reference sequence). This CDR3 spans 14 amino acids. V lost 4 bases to trimming and J lost 8 bases, with 20 bases between them. CDR3 coding DNA: TGCAGTGCTATACTTGGCGAAGTGGCTATGGGCTACACCTTC. It specifies CSAILGEVAMGYTF.

CDR3 in DNA: TGTGCCAGCAGCTACGCGGGGAACACTGAAGCTTTCTTT. Its translation is CASSYAGNTEAFF. V gene TRBV7-9 combines with J gene TRBJ1-1; the D is unclear. From germline, CDR1 is SEHNR and CDR2 FQNEAQ (reference sequence). The CDR3 runs 13 residues. The V and J ends lost 4 bases and 1 base respectively, with 7 bases between them. Together with reference TRBV7-9 and TRBJ1-1, the CDR3 gives the full variable domain: DTGVSQNPRHKITKRGQNVTFRCDPISEHNRLYWYRQTLGQGPEFLTYFQNEAQLEKSRLLSDRFSAERPKGSFSTLEIQRTEQGDSAMYLCASSYAGNTEAFFGQGTRLTVV.

V usage is TRBV5-1 and J usage is TRBJ1-6, with 7 bases matching TRBD1. Germline trimming cut 3 bases from V and 0 bases from J; bases unmatched to any gene: 9. This CDR3 is 18 amino acids long. CDR1 and CDR2 from the germline V gene are SGHRS and YFSETQ. The DNA for the CDR3 is TGCGCCAGCAGCTGGGGTGGACAGGAGAGCTCCTATAATTCACCCCTCCACTTT. It codes for CASSWGGQESSYNSPLHF.